These 13 T cell receptor beta chains came from one sample sequenced in a study of control samples from healthy donors and cancer patients. Using immunoSEQ multiplex PCR, the repertoire was profiled, and TCRdb retains in-frame clones only, with some absent. The data show approximately 92,000 clones, approximately 95% seen once. What was sequenced was blood. The receptors originated from a woman in her 30s in good health.

The gene calls are TRBV5-4 and TRBJ1-3; D call uncertain. The CDR3 has 14 amino acids. V lost 0 bases and J 0 bases, leaving 4 bases between the germline ends. The germline gives CDR1 SGHNT, CDR2 YYREEE (reference sequence). CDR3 region: CASSLGGSGNTIYF. CDR3 nucleotide sequence: TGTGCCAGCAGCTTGGGGGGCTCTGGAAACACCATATATTTT.

This clone appeared a single time. The rearrangement joins TRBV3-1 (or the pseudogene TRBV3-2) to TRBJ1-3; 7 bases are shared with TRBD1. This CDR3 is 15 amino acids long. V lost 1 base to trimming and J lost 4 bases; unmatched junction nucleotides: 4. Germline V gene sequence: CDR1 LGHDT, CDR2 YNNKEL (reference sequence). This chain's CDR3 is CASSQGTGIGNTIYF. CDR3 DNA sequence: TGTGCCAGCAGCCAAGGGACAGGAATAGGAAACACCATATATTTT.

V gene TRBV2 combines with J gene TRBJ1-3, with D maybe TRBD1 (5 bases). The CDR3 totals 15 residues. Germline loops: CDR1 SNHLY, CDR2 FYNNEI. V dropped 5 bases and J dropped 2 bases, with 13 bases sitting between them. CDR3 coding DNA: TGTGCCAGCAGTCAATCGACAGACGCTGGAAACACCATATATTTT. It encodes CASSQSTDAGNTIYF.

The rearrangement uses TRBV18 and TRBJ1-4, with D perhaps TRBD1 (5 bases). The V end was cut by 2 bases, the J end by 8 bases, with 12 bases between. From germline, CDR1 is KGHSH and CDR2 LQKENI. CDR3 length: 14 residues. Written as DNA, the CDR3 is TGTGCCAGCTCACCAATCCAGGGAGAGGAAAAACTGTTTTTT. Protein: CASSPIQGEEKLFF. Looking up the rest from reference TRBV18 and TRBJ1-4 gives the full variable domain: NAGVMQNPRHLVRRRGQEARLRCSPMKGHSHVYWYRQLPEEGLKFMVYLQKENIIDESGMPKERFSAEFPKEGPSILRIQQVVRGDSAAYFCASSPIQGEEKLFFGSGTQLSVL.

The rearrangement links TRBV6-1 to TRBJ1-2; 7 nucleotides align to TRBD1. The CDR3 runs to 16 residues. With 2 bases clipped from V and 4 bases from J, the junction kept 10 bases outside the gene matches. Germline V gene data show CDR1 as MNHNS and CDR2 as SASEGT. CDR3 region: CASSEPEGQPFYGYTF. The DNA of the CDR3 is TGTGCCAGCAGTGAACCTGAGGGACAGCCCTTCTATGGCTACACCTTC.

The rearrangement joins TRBV15 to TRBJ2-1; TRBD1 agrees at 7 bases. The J segment lost 5 bases and the V segment lost 0 bases, leaving 4 bases of the junction unmatched. Per the germline V gene, CDR1 is LNHNV and CDR2 is YYDKDF (reference sequence). The length of the CDR3 is 15 residues. CDR3 coding DNA: TGTGCCACCAGCAGAGAGTCGGGACAGCACAATGAGCAGTTCTTC. Its translation is CATSRESGQHNEQFF.

The chain combines TRBV7-9 with TRBJ1-2; the match to TRBD1 covers 9 bases. This CDR3 has 15 residues. Trimming cost V 3 bases and J 2 bases; bases outside gene matches: 4. Germline values: CDR1 SEHNR, CDR2 FQNEAQ (reference sequence). The CDR3 spells CASSFPGQGNYGYTF. DNA of the CDR3: TGTGCCAGCAGCTTCCCGGGACAGGGAAACTATGGCTACACCTTC.

CDR3 coding DNA: TGTGCCACCAGTGCTTTTACAGGACAAGTAAAACTGTTTTTT. Its translation is CATSAFTGQVKLFF. The chain combines TRBV15 with TRBJ1-4; tentative D call: TRBD1 (5 bases). V shed 6 bases and J shed 10 bases, with 18 bases lying between them. CDR3 length: 14 residues. Germline V gives CDR1 LNHNV, CDR2 YYDKDF (reference sequence).

This chain links TRBV11-2 with TRBJ2-1; D unresolved. Trimming took off 6 bases at V and 7 bases at J, with 7 bases between the two ends. Germline loops: CDR1 SGHAT, CDR2 FQNNGV. This CDR3 comprises 11 residues. The chain's CDR3 is CASSKRNEQFF. As DNA, the CDR3 is TGTGCCAGCAGTAAAAGAAATGAGCAGTTCTTC. Variable domain in full (rest from reference TRBV11-2 and TRBJ2-1): EAGVAQSPRYKIIEKRQSVAFWCNPISGHATLYWYQQILGQGPKLLIQFQNNGVVDDSQLPKDRFSAERLKGVDSTLKIQPAKLEDSAVYLCASSKRNEQFFGPGTRLTVL.

This chain uses TRBV2 with TRBJ1-3; 8 bases fit TRBD1. The CDR3 has 14 residues. The ends lost 2 bases at V and 7 bases at J; junction bases unmatched: 4. In germline, CDR1 is SNHLY, CDR2 FYNNEI. The CDR3 nucleotides are TGTGCCAGCAGTGAACCGGGACAGGAGAACACCATATATTTT. It translates to CASSEPGQENTIYF.

The chain carries TRBV29-1 and TRBJ2-7, with D possibly being TRBD1 (5 bases). There are 11 residues in the CDR3. The ends were cut back, 4 bases at V and 6 bases at J, with 10 bases in the middle. The germline V gene has CDR1 SQVTM and CDR2 ANQGSEA. For the CDR3, the DNA is TGCAGCGTTGCAGGGCCGGGCGAGCAGTACTTC. Translating gives CSVAGPGEQYF.

The chain uses TRBV5-6 and TRBJ1-4; the D is unclear. The CDR3 consists of 16 residues. Germline lookup yields CDR1 SGHDT and CDR2 YYEEEE. V was shortened by 0 bases and J by 0 bases, with 9 bases between the two germline ends. The CDR3, as DNA: TGTGCCAGCAGCTTGGGAGGGCTTGCAACTAATGAAAAACTGTTTTTT. Its translation is CASSLGGLATNEKLFF. Full variable domain (outside the CDR3, taken from reference TRBV5-6 and TRBJ1-4): DAGVTQSPTHLIKTRGQQVTLRCSPKSGHDTVSWYQQALGQGPQFIFQYYEEEERQRGNFPDRFSGHQFPNYSSELNVNALLLGDSALYLCASSLGGLATNEKLFFGSGTQLSVL.

CDR3 nucleotide sequence: TGTGCCAGCAGTGACCGGGACAGTGGGGAAAAACTGTTTTTT. Protein product: CASSDRDSGEKLFF. The J gene is TRBJ1-4, the V gene TRBV2; TRBD1 aligns across 7 bases. CDR3 length: 14 amino acids. Trimming removed 3 bases from V and 8 bases from J; junction bases left unmatched: 6. Germline V gene lookup returns CDR1 SNHLY and CDR2 FYNNEI.